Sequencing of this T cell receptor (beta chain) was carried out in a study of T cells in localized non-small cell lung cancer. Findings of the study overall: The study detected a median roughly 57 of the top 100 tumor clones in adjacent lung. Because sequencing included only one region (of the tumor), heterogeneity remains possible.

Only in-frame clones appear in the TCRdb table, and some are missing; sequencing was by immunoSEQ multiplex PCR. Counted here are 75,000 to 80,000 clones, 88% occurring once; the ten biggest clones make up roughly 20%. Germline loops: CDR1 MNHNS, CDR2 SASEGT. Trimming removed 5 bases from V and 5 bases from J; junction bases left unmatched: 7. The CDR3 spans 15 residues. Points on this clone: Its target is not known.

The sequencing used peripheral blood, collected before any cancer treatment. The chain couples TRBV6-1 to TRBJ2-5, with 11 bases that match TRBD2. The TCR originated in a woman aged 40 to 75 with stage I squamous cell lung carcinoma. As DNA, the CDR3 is TGTGCCAGCAGTCGTAGCGGGGGGGAGATCGAGACCCAGTACTTC. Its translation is CASSRSGGEIETQYF.